This TCR beta chain was sequenced for a study of Graves' ophthalmopathy and Graves' hyperthyroidism. About the study: Prior to any treatment, peripheral blood was collected at the time of initial diagnosis. Findings and caveats of the study: Blood contained most expanded thyroid clonotypes exceeding 0.001 frequency.

CDR1 and CDR2 from the germline V gene are MNHEY and SMNVEV (reference sequence). The germline V and J ends were trimmed by 6 bases and 1 base, with 10 bases remaining between them. The CDR3 covers 14 residues. RNA served as the template for amplifying TCR beta CDR3 regions. Scientists carried out first-round RT-PCR using HTBI primers and then a second-round multiplex PCR. MiXCR was run by TCRdb on the multiplex PCR reads, yielding one entry per CDR3 protein. The sample has over 500,000 distinct CDR3 sequences; approximately 21% are singletons. As for this clonotype: The antigen is not known.

Aged 18 to 65, hyperthyroidism patients had new diagnoses of under 2 months' duration. Diagnosis used clinical symptoms, serum thyroxine, TRAb, thyroid ultrasound and orbital computed tomography. This TCR came from a woman in her late teens or twenties with stable Graves' hyperthyroidism. Some clones in this sample may be carry-over from other donors' samples. The gene calls are TRBV27 and TRBJ1-5; maybe TRBD1 (5 bases). Sequenced input: peripheral blood. The CDR3 here is CASSHGGSNQPQHF. The CDR3 DNA is TGTGCCAGCAGCCATGGGGGGAGCAATCAGCCCCAGCATTTT.